The source of this T cell receptor beta chain is a study of T cell repertoires in cytomegalovirus infection. Study details: Public TCR beta signatures marked donors with CMV infection and the matching HLA. Findings and limits, study-wide: CMV-specific TCR beta clonotypes restricted by HLA-C were the ones dominating the ex vivo response.

This clonotype was counted between two and nine times. Its antigen is still unknown. Trimming removed 5 bases from V and 10 bases from J; junction bases left unmatched: 26. Germline-derived CDR1 and CDR2 are SEHNR and FQNEAQ (reference sequence). The CDR3 has 20 residues. TCRdb itself ran the reads through MiXCR, one entry per CDR3 protein. The sample consists of 350,000 to 450,000 distinct CDR3 sequences, about a sixth of them appearing once. The receptor's source is a human donor in good health (CMV status not recorded). Some clones in this sample may be carry-over from other donors' samples. Sequences were obtained from PBMCs. The chain recombines TRBV7-9 with TRBJ2-3, with 11 bases lining up with TRBD2. The CDR3 here is CASSPRGGGKVTSGASPQYF. The CDR3 nucleotides read TGTGCCAGCAGCCCCCGAGGGGGCGGCAAAGTGACTAGCGGGGCGTCCCCGCAGTATTTT.